This entry features one TCR beta chain sequence. Its antigen is undetermined. V shed 8 bases and J shed 2 bases, with 17 bases lying between them. The CDR3 sequence is 15 residues long. Germline values: CDR1 SGHTA, CDR2 FQGNSA. TCRdb ran MiXCR on the 5' RACE reads and lists one entry per CDR3 protein. The repertoire consists of approximately 52,000 distinct CDR3 sequences, with over 7.5% occurring once and the leading ten covering roughly 8.8%. The data were taken from a study of early T cells in non-severe SARS-CoV-2 infection. Study-wide context: Sequencing input comprised bulk RNA from unsorted whole blood; chain pairing was not available. Points from the study as a whole: Anti-spike CD8 specificities were favored by VDJdb matching, whose results missed private and CD4 specificities.

Material for sequencing was whole blood. The V gene is TRBV7-2, the J gene TRBJ2-3, with a possible D match to TRBD1 (6 bases). This TCR was sampled from an adult who was a healthcare worker with PCR-confirmed SARS-CoV-2 infection or an uninfected control (not recorded which). The CDR3 bases are TGTGCCAGCGGCCTGAAAACAGGGCCCACAGATACGCAGTATTTT. It is translated as CASGLKTGPTDTQYF.